This TCR beta chain was obtained from a study of response to subunit inactivated influenza vaccine. Notes on the study in general: The authors suggested that every seasonal influenza vaccination recruits few new T cells.

There are a few counts of this clonotype. Its antigen is not identified. A read error may account for a junction end that differs from germline. MiXCR, applied by TCRdb to the RT-PCR reads, yields one record per CDR3 protein. The sample lists about 150,000 distinct CDR3 sequences; around 10% were seen once. The CDR3 sequence is 11 residues long. Germline V CDR1 and CDR2: SEHNR, FQNEAQ (reference sequence). The specimen was CD8+ T cells sorted from PBMCs, collected about 24 months after vaccination. The chain joins TRBV7-9 to TRBJ2-1; 10 nucleotides agree with TRBD2. The sequence came from a man aged 50 to 69 who received an inactivated influenza vaccine. The CDR3 sequence: CSGRVGNEQFF. As DNA, the CDR3 is TGCAGCGGGAGGGTGGGCAATGAGCAGTTCTTC. The full variable domain, rest sourced from reference TRBV7-9 and TRBJ2-1, is DTGVSQNPRHKITKRGQNVTFRCDPISEHNRLYWYRQTLGQGPEFLTYFQNEAQLEKSRLLSDRFSAERPKGSFSTLEIQRTEQGDSAMYLCSGRVGNEQFFGPGTRLTVL.